These 19 T cell receptor beta chains came from one sample sequenced in a study of blood T cell repertoires in COVID-19. Repertoires were generated with immunoSEQ multiplex PCR, while TCRdb's copy carries only in-frame clones and drops some. The table shows some 220,000 clones, with around nine tenths occurring only once. The sample was peripheral blood. Receptor source: a woman between 18 and 30 years old who had recovered from COVID-19.

This clone is a singleton in its sample. The chain carries TRBV9 and TRBJ2-1, with 8 bases lining up with TRBD2. This CDR3 is 16 amino acids long. Per the germline V gene, CDR1 is SGDLS and CDR2 is YYNGEE. J lost 2 bases, V lost 0 bases, and 4 bases had no gene match. The CDR3 protein is CASSVEAGVAYNEQFF. CDR3 in DNA: TGTGCCAGCAGCGTAGAAGCGGGAGTCGCCTACAATGAGCAGTTCTTC.

The CDR3 sequence: CASSTTGTGGYEQYF. CDR3 DNA: TGTGCCAGTAGTACAACCGGGACAGGAGGCTACGAGCAGTACTTC. The J gene is TRBJ2-7, the V gene TRBV19, with 8 bases matching TRBD1. Trimming removed 4 bases from V and 3 bases from J; junction bases left unmatched: 8. The CDR3 consists of 15 residues. Germline CDR1 LNHDA, CDR2 SQIVND (reference sequence).

The chain links TRBV9 to TRBJ2-7; 10 bases align to TRBD2. The CDR3 is made up of 17 amino acids. Looked up from germline, CDR1 is SGDLS and CDR2 is YYNGEE. V was pared by 0 bases and J by 2 bases, with 8 bases of the junction left unmatched. In DNA, the CDR3 is TGTGCCAGCAGCGTAGCGGTGGGAGCGGGAGGGCCCTACGAGCAGTACTTC. This gives the protein CASSVAVGAGGPYEQYF.

The chain has TRBV27 and TRBJ2-2; D perhaps matches TRBD1 (5 bases). The germline V gene has CDR1 MNHEY and CDR2 SMNVEV (reference sequence). Trimming took off 0 bases at V and 0 bases at J, with 14 bases between the two ends. The CDR3 spans 18 residues. This CDR3 reads CASSLSQGKVSNTGELFF. In DNA form, the CDR3 reads TGTGCCAGCAGTTTATCCCAGGGAAAGGTCTCGAACACCGGGGAGCTGTTTTTT.

The genes are TRBV7-6 and TRBJ1-1, with 8 bases aligning to TRBD1. The CDR3 totals 16 residues. V shed 3 bases, J shed 5 bases, and the junction held 11 bases outside the gene matches. The V gene's germline CDR1 is SGHVS and CDR2 FNYEAQ. Here the CDR3 reads CASSFGQGGYETEAFF. The CDR3 DNA reads TGTGCCAGCAGCTTTGGACAGGGAGGTTATGAGACTGAAGCTTTCTTT.

The chain has TRBV6-2 or TRBV6-3 and TRBJ2-7; 10 nucleotides agree with TRBD2. Unmatched junction bases numbered 9, after V lost 7 bases and J lost 6 bases. The CDR3 runs 14 residues. The germline gives CDR1 MNHEY, CDR2 SVGEGT. CDR3 sequence reads: CASTPSGSGGEQYF. In nucleotides, the CDR3 is TGTGCCAGCACCCCTAGCGGGAGTGGGGGCGAGCAGTACTTC.

The V gene is TRBV9, the J gene TRBJ2-7; TRBD2 might be the D (7 bases). V dropped 0 bases and J dropped 5 bases, with 12 bases sitting between them. The V gene's germline CDR1 is SGDLS and CDR2 YYNGEE. This CDR3 is 14 amino acids long. DNA of the CDR3: TGTGCCAGCAGCGTAGAGGGGGGGAGGAACGAGCAGTACTTC. This gives the protein CASSVEGGRNEQYF.

The chain has TRBV7-9 and TRBJ2-7; possibly TRBD1 for D (6 bases). CDR3 length equals 15 residues. V dropped 1 base and J dropped 6 bases, with 16 bases sitting between them. Germline V gene data show CDR1 as SEHNR and CDR2 as FQNEAQ (reference sequence). CDR3 sequence: CASSLVEQGFAEQYF. The CDR3 DNA follows: TGTGCCAGCAGCTTAGTTGAACAGGGCTTTGCCGAGCAGTACTTC.

Only one count was recorded for this clone. The chain is built from TRBV5-1 and TRBJ1-1; D ambiguous. Trimming pared 0 bases from V and 13 bases from J, leaving 16 bases between. This CDR3 contains 13 residues. The V gene's germline CDR1 is SGHRS and CDR2 YFSETQ. CDR3 coding DNA: TGCGCCAGCAGCTTGGATGGTGTTATAGTTCTTTTCTTT. This translates into CASSLDGVIVLFF.

This clone was seen only a few times. The gene calls are TRBV25-1 and TRBJ2-7, with D possibly matching TRBD2 (5 bases). The CDR3 runs 12 residues. V gave up 10 bases and J gave up 2 bases, with 12 bases separating them. Germline V lookup: CDR1 MGHDK, CDR2 SYGVNS. CDR3: CATQRGTYEQYF. The CDR3 DNA sequence: TGTGCCACCCAACGGGGAACCTACGAGCAGTACTTC.

This chain connects TRBV13 to TRBJ2-7; D may be TRBD1 (5 bases). The ends were cut back, 5 bases at V and 2 bases at J, with 13 bases in the middle. Germline V lookup: CDR1 PRHDT, CDR2 FYEKMQ (reference sequence). This CDR3 contains 14 residues. For the CDR3, the DNA is TGTGCCAGCAGCCTCAGGGTTTTGCCCTACGAGCAGTACTTC. Encoded protein: CASSLRVLPYEQYF.

The rearrangement joins TRBV24-1 to TRBJ1-2; D unclear. V shed 3 bases and J shed 1 base, with 8 bases lying between them. Germline lookup yields CDR1 KGHDR and CDR2 SFDVKD. The CDR3 runs to 14 residues. The CDR3 DNA reads as TGTGCCACCAGTGATAGCGGGTATAACTATGGCTACACCTTC. It codes for CATSDSGYNYGYTF.

The chain combines TRBV9 with TRBJ2-3; 10 bases line up with TRBD1. Germline V gives CDR1 SGDLS, CDR2 YYNGEE. This CDR3 region has 15 residues. V shed 0 bases, J shed 3 bases, and the junction held 1 base outside the gene matches. This CDR3 is CASSVVGQGTDTQYF. The CDR3 region has the DNA TGTGCCAGCAGCGTAGTGGGACAGGGGACAGATACGCAGTATTTT.

The chain joins TRBV19 to TRBJ2-1, with TRBD2 identical over 11 bases. J lost 0 bases, V lost 7 bases, and 2 bases had no gene match. The CDR3 sequence is 15 residues long. Germline lookup yields CDR1 LNHDA and CDR2 SQIVND (reference sequence). The CDR3: CASKTSGSSYNEQFF. The CDR3 DNA reads as TGTGCCAGTAAAACTAGCGGGAGCTCCTACAATGAGCAGTTCTTC.

The chain recombines TRBV4-1 with TRBJ2-1; TRBD2 is a possible D gene (6 bases). Germline CDR1 reads MGHRA; CDR2 reads YSYEKL. V shed 1 base and J shed 2 bases, with 12 bases lying between them. This CDR3 has 16 residues. This CDR3 reads CASSQVAGGTYNEQFF. The CDR3 DNA sequence: TGCGCCAGCAGCCAAGTAGCCGGGGGTACCTACAATGAGCAGTTCTTC.

The gene calls are TRBV13 and TRBJ2-6; weak D call: TRBD1 (6 bases). The V end was cut by 4 bases, the J end by 0 bases, with 7 bases between. The CDR3 consists of 15 residues. CDR1 is PRHDT, CDR2 FYEKMQ, per germline (reference sequence). The CDR3 nucleotides are TGTGCCAGCAGCTCGACAGGCTCTGGGGCCAACGTCCTGACTTTC. It specifies CASSSTGSGANVLTF.

CDR3 nucleotide sequence: TGTGCCTGGAGTGTAGACGAGGACTACACCTTC. It encodes CAWSVDEDYTF. This sequence joins TRBV30 and TRBJ1-2, with no clear D. The CDR3 covers 11 residues. The germline gives CDR1 GTSNPN, CDR2 SVGIG (reference sequence). V lost 0 bases to trimming and J lost 10 bases, with 9 bases between them. The full variable domain, completed using reference TRBV30 and TRBJ1-2, is SQTIHQWPATLVQPVGSPLSLECTVEGTSNPNLYWYRQAAGRGLQLLFYSVGIGQISSEVPQNLSASRPQDRQFILSSKKLLLSDSGFYLCAWSVDEDYTFGSGTRLTVV.

The chain recombines TRBV30 with TRBJ1-2, with TRBD1 as a possible D gene (5 bases). CDR1 and CDR2 (germline): GTSNPN, SVGIG (reference sequence). This CDR3 region has 15 residues. V was cut by 4 bases and J by 7 bases, with 22 bases left in between. CDR3 residues: CAWTVGAGRSGGYTF. The CDR3 DNA sequence: TGTGCCTGGACCGTAGGGGCCGGGAGATCGGGTGGCTACACCTTC.

J is TRBJ1-1 and V is TRBV19; tentative D call: TRBD1 (6 bases). Per germline, CDR1 LNHDA and CDR2 SQIVND (reference sequence). Trimming stripped 6 bases from V and 4 bases from J, with 15 bases between. CDR3 size: 14 residues. CDR3 in DNA: TGTGCCAGTAGCGGACAGACATTGGCCACTGAAGCTTTCTTT. Its translation is CASSGQTLATEAFF.